Below are 31 T cell receptor beta chains sequenced from a single sample in a study of blood T cell repertoires in COVID-19. The data were produced by immunoSEQ multiplex PCR, yet TCRdb's version contains in-frame clones alone and is incomplete. Among about 170,000 clones listed, around two thirds were seen once. Sequencing was performed on peripheral blood. These receptors were collected from an elderly woman with acute or convalescent COVID-19.

The V gene is TRBV7-9, the J gene TRBJ2-5; D is uncertain. Germline V gene data show CDR1 as SEHNR and CDR2 as FQNEAQ (reference sequence). The CDR3 consists of 15 residues. Trimming pared 1 base from V and 2 bases from J, leaving 11 bases between. CDR3: CASSLGRARQETQYF. Written as DNA, the CDR3 is TGTGCCAGCAGCTTAGGCCGAGCCCGACAAGAGACCCAGTACTTC.

This clone was counted between two and nine times. The J gene is TRBJ1-1, the V gene TRBV5-4; no clear D. This CDR3 has 15 residues. Germline V gene sequence: CDR1 SGHNT, CDR2 YYREEE (reference sequence). Trimming stripped 0 bases from V and 2 bases from J, with 11 bases between. This CDR3 is CASSLDASLNTEAFF. CDR3 sequence (DNA): TGTGCCAGCAGCTTGGATGCCAGTTTAAACACTGAAGCTTTCTTT.

The rearrangement uses TRBV19 and TRBJ1-2; D not resolved. The CDR3 contains 14 residues. V was shortened by 7 bases and J by 5 bases, with 17 bases between the two germline ends. Germline loops: CDR1 LNHDA, CDR2 SQIVND (reference sequence). The CDR3 DNA reads TGTGCCAGTAATTCTAGGTCCGTCCTGTATGGCTACACCTTC. Protein sequence: CASNSRSVLYGYTF.

This sequence joins TRBV28 and TRBJ2-7, with 12 bases matching TRBD1. This CDR3 contains 14 residues. Looked up from germline, CDR1 is MDHEN and CDR2 is SYDVKM. V was clipped by 4 bases and J by 5 bases; unmatched bases: 3. CDR3 sequence reads: CASSSGTGGDEQYF. The CDR3 nucleotides are TGTGCCAGCAGTTCCGGGACAGGGGGCGACGAGCAGTACTTC.

This chain connects TRBV18 to TRBJ2-5, with D possibly TRBD2 on 7 matching bases. Germline CDR1 KGHSH, CDR2 LQKENI. This CDR3 spans 16 amino acids. V shed 3 bases and J shed 5 bases, with 19 bases lying between them. CDR3 DNA: TGTGCCAGCTCACCCCAGGAAAAGGGGGAGGGGGAGACCCAGTACTTC. Its protein product is CASSPQEKGEGETQYF.

The chain links TRBV28 to TRBJ2-7, with TRBD2 matching 9 bases. Germline CDR1 MDHEN, CDR2 SYDVKM. CDR3 size: 14 residues. The J segment lost 3 bases and the V segment lost 5 bases, leaving 5 bases of the junction unmatched. The CDR3 loop is CASSLAGPVYEQYF. CDR3 coding DNA: TGTGCCAGCAGTCTAGCGGGACCTGTCTACGAGCAGTACTTC. Variable domain in full (rest from reference TRBV28 and TRBJ2-7): DVKVTQSSRYLVKRTGEKVFLECVQDMDHENMFWYRQDPGLGLRLIYFSYDVKMKEKGDIPEGYSVSREKKERFSLILESASTNQTSMYLCASSLAGPVYEQYFGPGTRLTVT.

This clone was counted only a few times. The rearrangement joins TRBV11-2 to TRBJ2-7; TRBD1 matches 10 bases. V trimming: 0 bases; J trimming: 2 bases; junction bases outside the gene matches: 13. Per germline, CDR1 SGHAT and CDR2 FQNNGV. CDR3 length equals 19 residues. The CDR3 DNA reads TGTGCCAGCAGCTTAGACCCGGGACAGGGGAATGCTGGGGCCTACGAGCAGTACTTC. Translated, it gives CASSLDPGQGNAGAYEQYF.

This clone was counted at least ten times. The rearrangement uses TRBV19 and TRBJ1-3; the match to TRBD1 covers 12 bases. The CDR3 length is 16 residues. Germline-derived CDR1 and CDR2 are LNHDA and SQIVND (reference sequence). V was pared by 6 bases and J by 4 bases, with 7 bases of the junction left unmatched. The CDR3 loop is CASRSGTGGPGNTIYF. CDR3 DNA: TGTGCCAGTAGGAGCGGGACAGGGGGCCCCGGAAACACCATATATTTT.

The chain employs TRBV2 and TRBJ1-5; 10 bases align to TRBD1. The CDR3 totals 16 residues. The germline V gene has CDR1 SNHLY and CDR2 FYNNEI. The V segment lost 6 bases and the J segment 1 base; nucleotides outside the gene matches: 6. Here the CDR3 DNA reads TGTGCCAGCAGGGAGACAGGGGGCGCGAGCAATCAGCCCCAGCATTTT. This codes for CASRETGGASNQPQHF.

This clone was found a few times. The chain employs TRBV12-3 or TRBV12-4 and TRBJ1-1, with 7 bases lining up with TRBD1. Trimming removed 5 bases from V and 3 bases from J; junction bases left unmatched: 3. This CDR3 contains 13 residues. The CDR3 DNA follows: TGTGCCAGCAGTACTCAGGGGGACACTGAAGCTTTCTTT. This codes for CASSTQGDTEAFF.

This chain uses TRBV6-4 with TRBJ2-2, with TRBD2 identical over 11 bases. Looked up from germline, CDR1 is MRHNA and CDR2 is SNTAGT. This CDR3 has 14 amino acids. V shed 6 bases and J 7 bases; nucleotides not matched to a gene: 4. CDR3 sequence reads: CASSLTSGSGELFF. The CDR3 DNA sequence: TGTGCCAGCAGCCTAACTAGCGGGAGCGGGGAGCTGTTTTTT.

V usage is TRBV24-1 and J usage is TRBJ2-7; 7 nucleotides align to TRBD1. The germline CDR1 and CDR2 sequences are KGHDR and SFDVKD. This CDR3 has 13 amino acids. J lost 8 bases, V lost 0 bases, and 3 bases had no gene match. CDR3 loop: CATSDLQGEKQYF. The CDR3, as DNA: TGTGCCACCAGTGATTTGCAGGGGGAAAAGCAGTACTTC.

In this sample, this clone turned up once. V and J are TRBV3-1 (or the pseudogene TRBV3-2) and TRBJ1-4; tentative D call: TRBD1 (6 bases). The CDR3 totals 15 residues. Trimming shortened V by 3 bases and J by 5 bases, and 13 bases separated the two germline ends. In germline, CDR1 is LGHDT, CDR2 YNNKEL (reference sequence). The CDR3 loop is CASSQAGQQNEKLFF. The DNA for the CDR3 is TGTGCCAGCAGCCAGGCCGGACAGCAGAATGAAAAACTGTTTTTT.

The rearrangement joins TRBV28 to TRBJ1-2, with D unclear. Germline CDR1 and CDR2: MDHEN and SYDVKM. The CDR3 consists of 14 residues. Trimming pared 2 bases from V and 3 bases from J, leaving 10 bases between. The CDR3 sequence is CASSLNGLDYGYTF. The CDR3, as DNA: TGTGCCAGCAGTTTAAACGGTCTTGACTATGGCTACACCTTC.

The J gene is TRBJ1-2, the V gene TRBV15; no definite D call. Trimming cost V 0 bases and J 4 bases, with 9 bases left between them. This CDR3 spans 14 amino acids. Germline CDR1 reads LNHNV; CDR2 reads YYDKDF (reference sequence). The chain's CDR3 is CATSRDKGSYGYTF. DNA of the CDR3: TGTGCCACCAGCAGAGATAAAGGGAGCTATGGCTACACCTTC.

The genes are TRBV24-1 and TRBJ1-4; TRBD1 matches at 9 bases. The V gene end was trimmed by 2 bases and the J gene end by 7 bases; junction bases not matched to a gene: 4. The CDR3 extends over 15 amino acids. The germline V gene has CDR1 KGHDR and CDR2 SFDVKD. The CDR3: CATSDSGQGGEKLFF. DNA of the CDR3: TGTGCCACCAGTGATTCGGGACAGGGTGGTGAAAAACTGTTTTTT.

This chain joins TRBV2 and TRBJ1-4; no definite D call. V dropped 2 bases and J dropped 2 bases, with 12 bases sitting between them. Germline V gene lookup returns CDR1 SNHLY and CDR2 FYNNEI. This CDR3 has 16 amino acids. This CDR3 reads CASSELEGGTNEKLFF. The CDR3 region has the DNA TGTGCCAGCAGTGAATTAGAGGGCGGCACTAATGAAAAACTGTTTTTT.

This clone was detected many times. The gene calls are TRBV5-8 and TRBJ2-2, with TRBD2 identical over 10 bases. After removal of 9 bases from V and 0 bases from J, the junction contained 8 bases not matched to a gene. The CDR3 contains 16 residues. Germline CDR1 is SGHTS and CDR2 is YDEGEE. The CDR3 is CAISGTSASNTGELFF. CDR3 bases: TGTGCCATATCCGGGACTAGCGCTTCGAACACCGGGGAGCTGTTTTTT.

V is TRBV2 and J is TRBJ2-5; D unclear. In germline, CDR1 is SNHLY, CDR2 FYNNEI. Trimming shortened V by 7 bases and J by 5 bases, and 11 bases separated the two germline ends. There are 12 residues in the CDR3. The CDR3 nucleotides are TGTGCCAGCACCCTTCGGGTGGAGACCCAGTACTTC. Encoded protein: CASTLRVETQYF.

The V and J genes are TRBV7-2 and TRBJ2-3; TRBD1 aligns across 7 bases. The germline CDR1 and CDR2 sequences are SGHTA and FQGNSA. The CDR3 loop spans 15 amino acids. With V trimmed by 1 base and J by 6 bases, 7 bases remained unmatched. Written as DNA, the CDR3 is TGTGCCAGCAGCTTAGTCAGGGGGTCTAGCGATACGCAGTATTTT. Translating gives CASSLVRGSSDTQYF.

CDR3: CASSPQGEAYEQYF. In nucleotides, the CDR3 is TGTGCCAGCAGCCCCCAGGGGGAGGCCTACGAGCAGTACTTC. The V and J genes are TRBV7-9 and TRBJ2-7; possible D gene TRBD1, 7 bases. V dropped 5 bases and J dropped 2 bases, with 13 bases sitting between them. The CDR3 covers 14 residues. The germline gives CDR1 SEHNR, CDR2 FQNEAQ (reference sequence).

This CDR3 reads CASNGQPGQPQHF. The DNA for the CDR3 is TGTGCCAGCAACGGACAGCCCGGACAGCCCCAGCATTTT. The chain combines TRBV2 with TRBJ1-5, with D possibly being TRBD1 (6 bases). With 7 bases removed from V and 7 bases from J, the gap between germline ends came to 14 bases. CDR1 is SNHLY, CDR2 FYNNEI, per germline. The CDR3 runs 13 residues.

V gene TRBV11-2 combines with J gene TRBJ1-2, with 9 bases lining up with TRBD1. The V segment lost 5 bases and the J segment 4 bases; nucleotides outside the gene matches: 11. Germline V CDR1 and CDR2: SGHAT, FQNNGV. The CDR3 sequence is 16 residues long. The DNA of the CDR3 is TGTGCCAGCAGCCAACCGACGATGACAGGGGGCTATGGCTACACCTTC. This translates into CASSQPTMTGGYGYTF.

V is TRBV4-1 and J is TRBJ2-1; D call uncertain. This CDR3 is 15 amino acids long. Germline assignment: CDR1 MGHRA and CDR2 YSYEKL. Between the trimmed V and J ends, which lost 1 base and 7 bases, there was a span of 14 bases. CDR3 region: CASSQGRRLSNEQFF. The CDR3 nucleotides read TGCGCCAGCAGCCAAGGCCGGCGACTTTCTAATGAGCAGTTCTTC.

This clone was seen a handful of times. The chain recombines TRBV18 with TRBJ1-5; D ambiguous. The V end was cut by 3 bases, the J end by 3 bases, with 6 bases between. The CDR3 sequence is 13 residues long. The germline gives CDR1 KGHSH, CDR2 LQKENI. The CDR3 loop reads CASSPQNNQPQHF. Here the CDR3 DNA reads TGTGCCAGCTCACCCCAGAACAATCAGCCCCAGCATTTT.

This clone was observed a single time. The gene calls are TRBV9 and TRBJ2-2; 7 bases fit TRBD2. The CDR3 consists of 14 residues. V dropped 0 bases and J dropped 8; count of bases not matched to a gene: 4. The germline gives CDR1 SGDLS, CDR2 YYNGEE. The chain's CDR3 is CASSVDGRTGELFF. The CDR3 DNA reads as TGTGCCAGCAGCGTAGACGGGAGGACGGGGGAGCTGTTTTTT.

The V call is TRBV6-2 or TRBV6-3, the J call TRBJ1-2; 10 nucleotides agree with TRBD1. The junction had 8 bases not matched to a gene; V was cut back by 4 bases and J by 3 bases. Per germline, CDR1 MNHEY and CDR2 SVGEGT. The CDR3 length is 16 residues. CDR3: CASSSTGGALYYGYTF. In DNA form, the CDR3 reads TGTGCCAGCAGTTCGACAGGGGGCGCGTTATACTATGGCTACACCTTC.

This chain uses TRBV6-6 with TRBJ2-2; D gene unclear. V lost 4 bases to trimming and J lost 0 bases, with 9 bases between them. This CDR3 contains 15 residues. CDR1 and CDR2 (germline): MNHNY, SVGAGI (reference sequence). The CDR3 region is CASSFYSSNTGELFF. The CDR3 nucleotides are TGTGCCAGCAGTTTCTACAGTTCGAACACCGGGGAGCTGTTTTTT.

The rearrangement links TRBV6-2 or TRBV6-3 to TRBJ1-3, with unresolved D. The CDR3 spans 13 residues. V was pared by 5 bases and J by 16 bases, with 21 bases between. CDR1 is MNHEY and CDR2 is SVGEGT in the germline V gene. CDR3 residues: CASSQDLGGFSYF. The CDR3 DNA reads as TGTGCCAGCAGTCAAGACCTTGGCGGCTTTTCGTATTTT.

The rearrangement links TRBV28 to TRBJ1-2; D remains unclear. V lost 10 bases and J 2 bases, leaving 11 bases between the germline ends. In germline, CDR1 is MDHEN, CDR2 SYDVKM. The CDR3 has 12 residues. In DNA form, the CDR3 reads TGTGCCATCTCCGGGTTAAACTATGGCTACACCTTC. Encoded protein: CAISGLNYGYTF.

The rearrangement uses TRBV7-9 and TRBJ2-6, with a weak D call TRBD2 (6 bases). V lost 5 bases to trimming and J lost 2 bases, with 19 bases between them. Germline V gives CDR1 SEHNR, CDR2 FQNEAQ (reference sequence). This CDR3 region has 18 residues. Written as DNA, the CDR3 is TGTGCCAGCAGCCTCGGTGACAACGGGAGTCCTGGGGCCAACGTCCTGACTTTC. Residues: CASSLGDNGSPGANVLTF.